This T cell receptor beta chain is drawn from a study of shared clonotypes between healthy human individuals. Splitting the CD4+ cells yielded a CD45RA+ naive subset and a CD45RA-negative memory subset. Libraries were prepared by immunoSEQ multiplex PCR; TCRdb keeps only in-frame clonotypes and omits some of them. The sample contains roughly 2.2 million clones, 92% of which appear only once. Germline CDR1 and CDR2: SGHRS and YFSETQ. The V gene lost 4 bases and the J gene lost 3 bases, with 13 bases spanning the gap. The CDR3 covers 14 residues. V is TRBV5-1 and J is TRBJ1-2, with D uncertain. The sample consisted of naive CD4+ T cells from PBMCs. Noted subset: CD45RA+ positively selected. The clonotype was recovered from a man younger than 30 in good health. Some clones in this sample may be carry-over from other donors' samples. CDR3 nucleotides: TGCGCCAGCAGCGTGGTGGGCCCGGACTATGGCTACACCTTC. Translated, it gives CASSVVGPDYGYTF.